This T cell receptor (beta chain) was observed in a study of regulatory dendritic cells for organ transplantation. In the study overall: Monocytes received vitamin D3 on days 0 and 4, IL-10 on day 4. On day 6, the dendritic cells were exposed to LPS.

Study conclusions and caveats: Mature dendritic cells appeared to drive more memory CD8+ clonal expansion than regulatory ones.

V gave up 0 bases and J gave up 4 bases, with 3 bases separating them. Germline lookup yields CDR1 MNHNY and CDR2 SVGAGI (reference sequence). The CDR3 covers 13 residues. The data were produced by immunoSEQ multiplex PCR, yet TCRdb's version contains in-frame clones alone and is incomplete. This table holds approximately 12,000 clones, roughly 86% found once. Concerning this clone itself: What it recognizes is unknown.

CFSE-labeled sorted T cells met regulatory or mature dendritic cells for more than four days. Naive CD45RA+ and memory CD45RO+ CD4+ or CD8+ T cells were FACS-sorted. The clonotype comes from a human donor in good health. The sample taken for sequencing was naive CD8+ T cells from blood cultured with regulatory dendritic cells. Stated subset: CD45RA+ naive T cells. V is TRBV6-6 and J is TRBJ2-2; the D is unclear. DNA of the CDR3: TGTGCCAGCAGTTACTCTGGCACCGGGGAGCTGTTTTTT. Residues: CASSYSGTGELFF.